The 18 T cell receptor beta chains given below trace back to one sample, sequenced in a study of T cells in Graves' hyperthyroidism and ophthalmopathy (dated by TCRdb to the late 2010s). The library was built by means of multiplex PCR. Sequenced using an Illumina HiSeq 2000. Amplification of TCR beta CDR3 regions was carried out from RNA transcripts. The first round of RT-PCR for the TCR CDR3 was performed with the HTBI primer set and the Qiagen OneStep RT-PCR kit. The raw public reads went through TCRdb reprocessing: fastp at Q25, MiXCR clone calling, in-frame beta chains kept. Rows matching on CDR3 protein sequence are summarized as one entry with the most common DNA and genes. The table for this sample lists about 590,000 distinct CDR3 sequences; approximately 15% of them were counted only once. Less than 9% of the sample belongs to the ten largest clones. Sequencing used blood. The receptors originated from a woman under 30 with Graves' ophthalmopathy.

This clonotype was picked up many times. The CDR3 DNA sequence: TGCAGTGCTGAGGTCGGGACAGGGTTTACCCAAGAGACCCAGTACTTC. Translating it yields CSAEVGTGFTQETQYF. This chain connects TRBV20-1 to TRBJ2-5; 9 bases are shared with TRBD1. The length of the CDR3 is 16 residues. With V trimmed by 5 bases and J by 1 base, 11 bases remained unmatched. Germline V lookup: CDR1 DFQATT, CDR2 SNEGSKA (reference sequence).

The chain couples TRBV4-1 to TRBJ2-7; the D gene is possibly TRBD2 (7 bases). The CDR3 has 20 amino acids. V dropped 0 bases and J dropped 2 bases, with 26 bases sitting between them. The germline V gene encodes CDR1 MGHRA and CDR2 YSYEKL. The CDR3 region has the DNA TGCGCCAGCAGCCAAGATTGGGGGGGCGCAAAAGTCCCAACGCCCTACGAGCAGTACTTC. As protein: CASSQDWGGAKVPTPYEQYF.

The V gene is TRBV20-1, the J gene TRBJ1-5; 9 bases align to TRBD1. This CDR3 has 16 amino acids. V lost 0 bases, J lost 2 bases, and 5 bases stayed unmatched. Per the germline V gene, CDR1 is DFQATT and CDR2 is SNEGSKA (reference sequence). The CDR3 coding sequence is TGCAGTGCTAGAGAACCCCGGGACAGGGGCAATCAGCCCCAGCATTTT. It yields the protein CSAREPRDRGNQPQHF.

The rearrangement links TRBV7-9 to TRBJ2-7, with a weak D call TRBD2 (6 bases). In germline, CDR1 is SEHNR, CDR2 FQNEAQ (reference sequence). This CDR3 has 18 residues. Between the trimmed V and J ends, which lost 1 base and 4 bases, there was a span of 23 bases. The CDR3 DNA follows: TGTGCCAGCAGCTTAGTAGGCGAGGCCGGGAGTGGCTCGTACGAGCAGTACTTC. Amino acid sequence: CASSLVGEAGSGSYEQYF.

This clonotype came up many times. CDR3 residues: CASSFSGRTHNEQFF. The CDR3 bases are TGTGCCAGCAGTTTCAGCGGGAGGACCCACAATGAGCAGTTCTTC. This rearrangement joins TRBV28 to TRBJ2-1; TRBD2 matches at 9 bases. V was pared by 3 bases and J by 5 bases, with 5 bases of the junction left unmatched. Germline values: CDR1 MDHEN, CDR2 SYDVKM. CDR3 length: 15 amino acids.

This chain uses TRBV5-8 with TRBJ1-2; D uncertain. From germline, CDR1 is SGHTS and CDR2 YDEGEE. The CDR3 is 13 amino acids. V was clipped by 7 bases and J by 4 bases, with 14 bases between them. The CDR3 DNA is TGTGCCAGCCCCTCAGTATCCGGCTATGGCTACACCTTC. Residues: CASPSVSGYGYTF.

Of note for this clonotype: The junction shows a germline mismatch at one end, possibly a read error. The rearrangement joins TRBV5-1 to TRBJ2-5; TRBD1 is a possible D gene (6 bases). The CDR3 consists of 14 residues. Germline V gene sequence: CDR1 SGHRS, CDR2 YFSETQ. CDR3 nucleotides: TGCGCCAGCAGCCGAGGACAGATCCAAAAGACCCAGTACTTC. This encodes CASSRGQIQKTQYF.

The sample holds a few counts of this clonotype. One base away lies a much larger clone, so this may be a sequencing read error. The rearrangement uses TRBV4-2 and TRBJ2-2, with D hard to call. The CDR3 loop spans 12 amino acids. Trimming stripped 2 bases from V and 7 bases from J, with 5 bases between. The V gene's germline CDR1 is LGHNA and CDR2 YNFKEQ. The CDR3 DNA is TGTGCCAGCAGCCAATGGAGCGGGGAGCTGTTTTTT. Protein: CASSQWSGELFF.

This clonotype has more than one count but fewer than ten. The chain is built from TRBV7-9 and TRBJ2-4; either TRBD1 or TRBD2 may fit D (6 bases each). Germline CDR1 is SEHNR and CDR2 is FQNEAQ (reference sequence). CDR3 length equals 18 residues. With 5 bases removed from V and 0 bases from J, the gap between germline ends came to 20 bases. CDR3 loop: CASSGGGGRRIAKNIQYF. The CDR3 region has the DNA TGTGCCAGCAGCGGGGGTGGGGGGCGCAGGATAGCCAAAAACATTCAGTACTTC.

This clonotype was recorded at least ten times. The chain employs TRBV20-1 and TRBJ2-7; TRBD2 might be the D (5 bases). The CDR3 consists of 11 residues. V was clipped by 6 bases and J by 5 bases, with 11 bases between them. Germline V gives CDR1 DFQATT, CDR2 SNEGSKA (reference sequence). The CDR3 reads CSASPGNEQYF. CDR3 sequence (DNA): TGCAGTGCCTCTCCCGGGAACGAGCAGTACTTC.

On this clonotype itself: One base away lies a much larger clone, so this may be a sequencing read error. The V gene is TRBV7-2, the J gene TRBJ2-7, with 7 positions matching TRBD1. After removal of 0 bases from V and 4 bases from J, the junction contained 6 bases not matched to a gene. In germline, CDR1 is SGHTA, CDR2 FQGNSA. The CDR3 covers 15 residues. The CDR3 loop is CASSLAWGQTYEQYF. CDR3 nucleotide sequence: TGTGCCAGCAGCTTAGCGTGGGGACAGACTTACGAGCAGTACTTC.

There are many counts of this clonotype. The genes are TRBV6-5 and TRBJ2-5; 9 bases fit TRBD2. The V and J ends lost 1 base and 5 bases, in that order; junction bases with no gene match: 5. The CDR3 consists of 15 residues. Germline CDR1 reads MNHEY; CDR2 reads SVGAGI. The CDR3 nucleotides read TGTGCCAGCAGTTACTTCTCTAGCGGGACGGAGACCCAGTACTTC. Translating gives CASSYFSSGTETQYF.

This clonotype was detected many times. V and J are TRBV7-9 and TRBJ2-7, with 9 bases lining up with TRBD1. The CDR3 contains 14 residues. Germline CDR1 and CDR2: SEHNR and FQNEAQ (reference sequence). The V gene end was trimmed by 4 bases and the J gene end by 5 bases; junction bases not matched to a gene: 6. The CDR3 protein is CASSSGTGYDEQYF. As DNA, the CDR3 is TGTGCCAGCAGCTCCGGGACAGGGTACGACGAGCAGTACTTC.

Note on this clonotype: A much bigger clone sits one base away, suggesting this may be a read error. This CDR3 is CASSLTTEAYDEQFF. CDR3 DNA sequence: TGTGCCAGCAGCTTGACCACAGAGGCTTATGATGAGCAGTTCTTC. This chain links TRBV5-5 with TRBJ2-1, with unresolved D. This CDR3 region has 15 residues. With 1 base removed from V and 8 bases from J, the gap between germline ends came to 16 bases. CDR1 is SGHKS and CDR2 is YYEKEE in the germline V gene (reference sequence).

This clonotype was seen at least ten times. The chain uses TRBV7-2 and TRBJ2-7, with D perhaps matching TRBD1 (5 bases). CDR1 SGHTA and CDR2 FQGNSA come from the germline V gene. V dropped 5 bases and J dropped 5 bases, with 19 bases sitting between them. The CDR3 runs 15 residues. This CDR3 reads CASSPTWGFLNEQYF. CDR3 bases: TGTGCCAGCAGCCCAACCTGGGGCTTTCTAAACGAGCAGTACTTC.

This clonotype was detected many times. V gene TRBV2 combines with J gene TRBJ1-2; D is unclear. The CDR3 covers 15 residues. Trimming stripped 2 bases from V and 4 bases from J, with 14 bases between. CDR1 and CDR2 from the germline V gene are SNHLY and FYNNEI. The CDR3 region has the DNA TGTGCCAGCAGTGAACCATGGGCCTTGTCCTATGGCTACACCTTC. Protein sequence: CASSEPWALSYGYTF. The full variable domain, completed using reference TRBV2 and TRBJ1-2, is EPEVTQTPSHQVTQMGQEVILRCVPISNHLYFYWYRQILGQKVEFLVSFYNNEISEKSEIFDDQFSVERPDGSNFTLKIRSTKLEDSAMYFCASSEPWALSYGYTFGSGTRLTVV.

This clonotype was found many times. This sequence joins TRBV11-3 and TRBJ2-1; D tentatively fits TRBD1 or TRBD2 (5 bases each). CDR1 is SGHNT and CDR2 is YENEEA in the germline V gene. The CDR3 has 16 amino acids. With 4 bases removed from V and 2 bases from J, the gap between germline ends came to 15 bases. The CDR3 reads CASSSNRDQTYNEQFF. The CDR3 DNA reads as TGTGCCAGCAGCTCGAACCGGGACCAGACCTACAATGAGCAGTTCTTC.

This clonotype has ten or more counts. This chain uses TRBV27 with TRBJ2-7; 8 bases agree with TRBD2. Trimming took 3 bases from V and 5 from J; bases not matched to a gene: 9. Germline-derived CDR1 and CDR2 are MNHEY and SMNVEV (reference sequence). The CDR3 is 15 amino acids. The DNA of the CDR3 is TGTGCCAGCAGTTTTTTTGGACGGGAGGGCGACGAGCAGTACTTC. This codes for CASSFFGREGDEQYF.